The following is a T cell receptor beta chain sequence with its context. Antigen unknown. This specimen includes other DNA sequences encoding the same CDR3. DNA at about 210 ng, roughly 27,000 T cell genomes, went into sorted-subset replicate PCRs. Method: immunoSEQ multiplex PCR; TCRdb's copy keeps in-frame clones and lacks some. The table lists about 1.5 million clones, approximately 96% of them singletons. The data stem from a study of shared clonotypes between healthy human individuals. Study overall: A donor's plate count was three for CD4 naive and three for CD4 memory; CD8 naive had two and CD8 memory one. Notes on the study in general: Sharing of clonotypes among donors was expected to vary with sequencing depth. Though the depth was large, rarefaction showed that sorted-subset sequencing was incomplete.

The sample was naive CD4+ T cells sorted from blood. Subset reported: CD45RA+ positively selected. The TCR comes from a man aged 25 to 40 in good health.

CDR3 in amino acids: CASRQTSGNTIYF. CDR3 bases: TGTGCCAGTAGGCAGACCTCTGGAAACACCATATATTTT. This sequence joins TRBV19 and TRBJ1-3, with D unclear. CDR1 LNHDA and CDR2 SQIVND come from the germline V gene (reference sequence). This CDR3 comprises 13 residues. Trimming cost V 6 bases and J 0 bases, with 6 bases left between them.